Sequencing of this T cell receptor (beta chain) was carried out in a study of shared clonotypes between healthy human individuals. About the study: Per donor, three plates held CD4 naive cells, three held CD4 memory, two held CD8 naive and one held CD8 memory.

The assay was immunoSEQ multiplex PCR, and TCRdb's table has in-frame clones only and misses some. The table lists around 610,000 clones, around 96% of them singletons. In regard to this clone: As yet, its antigen is unknown.

The CDR3 is made up of 19 amino acids. V dropped 2 bases and J dropped 0 bases, with 20 bases sitting between them. Germline V gene sequence: CDR1 SGHVS, CDR2 FNYEAQ. As defined, naive CD8 cells were CD45RO-negative and positively selected for CCR7, with terminally differentiated effector memory CD45RA+ cells excluded. Healthy adults negative for HIV, lacking recent acute infections or vaccinations, served as donors. Overall study findings and caveats: Genetic and exposure-history diversity was limited by the few donors.

This TCR was sampled from a woman in her 30s in good health. The sample consisted of naive CD8+ T cells sorted from blood. The V and J genes are TRBV7-6 and TRBJ2-1; weak D call: TRBD2 (6 bases). CDR3 residues: CASSLLRGSSSDSYNEQFF. The CDR3 DNA reads as TGTGCCAGCAGCTTACTACGTGGTTCTTCTAGCGACTCCTACAATGAGCAGTTCTTC. Supplemented by reference TRBV7-6 and TRBJ2-1, the full variable domain reads GAGVSQSPRYKVTKRGQDVALRCDPISGHVSLYWYRQALGQGPEFLTYFNYEAQQDKSGLPNDRFSAERPEGSISTLTIQRTEQRDSAMYRCASSLLRGSSSDSYNEQFFGPGTRLTVL.